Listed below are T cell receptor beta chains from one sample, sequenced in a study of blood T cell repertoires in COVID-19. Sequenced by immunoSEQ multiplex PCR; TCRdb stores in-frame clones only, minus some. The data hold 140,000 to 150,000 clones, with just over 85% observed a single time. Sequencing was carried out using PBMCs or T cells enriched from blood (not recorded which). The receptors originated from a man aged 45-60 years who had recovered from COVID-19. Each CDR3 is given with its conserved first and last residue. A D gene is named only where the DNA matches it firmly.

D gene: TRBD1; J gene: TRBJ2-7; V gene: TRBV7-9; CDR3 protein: CASSFRGGGTGVYEQYF; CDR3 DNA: TGTGCCAGCAGCTTTAGGGGCGGAGGGACAGGGGTCTACGAGCAGTACTTC
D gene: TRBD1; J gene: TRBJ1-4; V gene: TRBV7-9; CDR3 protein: CASEVPGQGWEKLFF; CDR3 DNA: TGTGCCAGCGAGGTTCCGGGACAGGGTTGGGAAAAACTGTTTTTT
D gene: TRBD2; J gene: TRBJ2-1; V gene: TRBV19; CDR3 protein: CASSTGREGYNEQFF; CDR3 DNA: TGTGCCAGTAGTACGGGGCGGGAGGGTTACAATGAGCAGTTCTTC
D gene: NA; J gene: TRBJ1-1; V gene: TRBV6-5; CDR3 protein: CASSYSWQLNTEAFF; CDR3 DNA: TGTGCCAGCAGTTACTCGTGGCAGTTGAACACTGAAGCTTTCTTT
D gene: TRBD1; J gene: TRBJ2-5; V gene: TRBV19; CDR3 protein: CASSTGQGPQETQYF; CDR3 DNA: TGTGCCAGTAGTACCGGACAGGGGCCTCAAGAGACCCAGTACTTC
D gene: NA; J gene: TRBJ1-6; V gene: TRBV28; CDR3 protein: CASGPGLHNSPLHF; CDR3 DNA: TGTGCCAGCGGTCCGGGTCTCCATAATTCACCCCTCCACTTT
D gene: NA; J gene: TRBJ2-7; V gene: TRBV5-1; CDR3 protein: CASSFSGHEQYF; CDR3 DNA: TGCGCCAGCAGCTTCTCAGGGCACGAGCAGTACTTC
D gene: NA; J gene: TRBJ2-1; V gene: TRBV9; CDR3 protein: CASSVASRGNEQFF; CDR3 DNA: TGTGCCAGCAGCGTAGCTAGTCGGGGCAATGAGCAGTTCTTC
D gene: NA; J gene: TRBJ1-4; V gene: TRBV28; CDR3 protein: CASSFAGEKLFF; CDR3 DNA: TGTGCCAGCAGTTTTGCAGGGGAAAAACTGTTTTTT
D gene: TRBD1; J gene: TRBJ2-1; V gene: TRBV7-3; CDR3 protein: CASSLTGTEQFF; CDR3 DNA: TGTGCCAGCAGCCTGACAGGGACCGAGCAGTTCTTC
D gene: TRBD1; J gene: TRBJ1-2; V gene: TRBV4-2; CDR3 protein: CASSQGGTDAYGYTF; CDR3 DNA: TGTGCCAGCAGCCAAGGGGGGACAGACGCTTATGGCTACACCTTC
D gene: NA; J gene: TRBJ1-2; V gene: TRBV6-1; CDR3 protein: CASSEGQAFYGYTF; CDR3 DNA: TGTGCCAGCAGTGAAGGACAAGCTTTCTATGGCTACACCTTC
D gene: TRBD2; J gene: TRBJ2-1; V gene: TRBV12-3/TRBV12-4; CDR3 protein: CASSLAGTSEQFF; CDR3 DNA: TGTGCCAGCAGTTTAGCTGGGACTAGCGAGCAGTTCTTC
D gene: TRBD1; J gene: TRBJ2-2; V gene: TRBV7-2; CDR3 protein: CASSPRQGAWNTGELFF; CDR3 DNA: TGTGCCAGCAGCCCAAGACAGGGGGCCTGGAACACCGGGGAGCTGTTTTTT